This TCR beta chain was profiled in a study of blood T cell repertoires in COVID-19 (TCRdb year 2020). Broadly, across the study: The collaborator samples originated in the United States, Italy and Spain and spanned the acute and convalescent phases of COVID-19. The material from the prospective study consisted of cDNA or gDNA derived from T cells, B-cell-depleted T cells, or PBMCs. HLA class I and class II types, where available, came from metadata supplied by the sample provider rather than from assay-based typing. The samples were drawn from the first 160 participants of the ongoing ImmuneRACE study and from 1,200 or so subjects provided by 6 global collaborators. Deeply sampled blood TCRbeta repertoires from subjects exposed to, actively infected with, or recovered from COVID-19 were included in the dataset. The repertoires were released in a freely available public database meant as a resource for research on the immune response to SARS-CoV-2. Sample metadata almost always included a de-identified subject ID, COVID-19 status, age in years and sex. Paper-wide results and their limitations: The quantity of clinical and demographic metadata differed by source and by participant and was supplied without curation.

From a lookup of the germline V gene (reference sequence), CDR1 and CDR2 are LGHDT and YNNKEL. There are 17 amino acids in the CDR3, from cysteine to phenylalanine inclusive. The read is trimmed to its CDR3 DNA, 51 bases read in frame from base 1. V lost 1 base and J lost 0 bases; the stretch between them is 10 bases long. On this clone: Its antigen remains unidentified. No clone much larger than this one lies a single base away; base qualities are absent.

The collaborating institutions used their own protocols to collect whole blood in K2EDTA tubes. For TCRbeta analysis, collaborator samples were shipped as frozen whole blood, as isolated PBMCs, or as DNA extracted from either sample type. TCRbeta CDR3 regions were amplified from genomic DNA by means of the immunoSEQ Assay, a bias-controlled multiplex PCR. Turning to the authors' computational methods: The number of nucleated cells in each sample was estimated by amplification of reference gene primers within the assay. To quantify the absolute abundance of each unique TCRbeta CDR3 rearrangement, sequence reads were collapsed and filtered. For each sample, productive Simpson clonality was calculated by taking the square root of Simpson's diversity index across productive rearrangements. Sourced from immuneACCESS, this table was stored by TCRdb with only in-frame sequences that have V and J called. A share of the clones is absent; for the studies checked, an unresolved V gene accounts for under half, and the remainder has no known explanation. The V and J calls and the clone size are those of that table, but D and trimming were determined from the DNA. Present in this sample are 250,000 to 350,000 clones, 86% of which were seen just once. The ten biggest clones cover less than 3% of the sample.

The TCR sequence derives from a woman in her twenties or thirties with active or convalescent COVID-19. This receptor chain uses TRBV3-1 (or the pseudogene TRBV3-2) and TRBJ1-6, with an unclear D gene assignment. Sequencing was done on a sample of peripheral blood. The DNA is as follows: TGTGCCAGCAGCCAAGGTGTGCTCAGCTCCTATAATTCACCCCTCCACTTT. It translates as CASSQGVLSSYNSPLHF.